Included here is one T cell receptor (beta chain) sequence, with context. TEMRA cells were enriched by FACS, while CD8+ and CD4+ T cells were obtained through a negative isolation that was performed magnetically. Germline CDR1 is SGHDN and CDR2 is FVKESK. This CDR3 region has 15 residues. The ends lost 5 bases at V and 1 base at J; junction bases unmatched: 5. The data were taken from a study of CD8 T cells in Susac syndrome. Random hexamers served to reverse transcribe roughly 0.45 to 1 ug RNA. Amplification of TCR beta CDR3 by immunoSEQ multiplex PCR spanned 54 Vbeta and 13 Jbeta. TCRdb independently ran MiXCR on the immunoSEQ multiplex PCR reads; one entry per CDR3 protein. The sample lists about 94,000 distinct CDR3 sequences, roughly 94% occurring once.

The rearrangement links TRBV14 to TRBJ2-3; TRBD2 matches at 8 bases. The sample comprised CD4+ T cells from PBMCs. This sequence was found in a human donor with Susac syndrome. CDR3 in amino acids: CASSFTSGGTDTQYF. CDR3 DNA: TGTGCCAGCAGCTTCACTAGCGGAGGCACAGATACGCAGTATTTT.